The entry below gives a single T cell receptor beta chain sequence along with its context. This receptor's antigen is unknown. Within one base of it there is no much larger clone, and no base qualities were kept. The source of the sample is a study of blood T cell repertoires in COVID-19 (dated by TCRdb to between 2020 and 2021). With respect to the entire study: Samples covering the acute and convalescent phases of COVID-19 were provided by collaborators in the United States, Italy and Spain. The prospective study material was composed of cDNA or gDNA derived from T cells, B-cell-depleted T cells, or PBMCs. Subjects who had been exposed to COVID-19, were actively infected with it, or had recovered from it provided the deeply sampled blood TCRbeta repertoires that made up the dataset. The repertoires were released in a freely available public database intended as a resource for research on the immune response to SARS-CoV-2. Samples came from the ongoing ImmuneRACE study (first 160 participants) plus 1,254 subjects from 6 global collaborators. A de-identified subject ID, COVID-19 status, age in years and sex were almost always included in the sample metadata. HLA class I and class II types, where available, came from metadata supplied by the sample provider rather than from assay-based typing.

In the prospective study, participants were about 18 to 95 years old, resided in about two dozen geographic areas of the United States, and were enrolled through a virtual design. In the prospective study, participants were assigned to cohorts based on the clinical history participants reported in a screening survey and a study questionnaire. A participant counted as exposed if, within 2 weeks of entering the study, that participant had been in contact with someone who had a PCR-confirmed or clinician-diagnosed COVID-19 case. Each participant in the prospective study had whole blood, serum and a nasopharyngeal or oropharyngeal swab collected by mobile phlebotomists. Participants in the prospective study had the option to provide additional blood draws and questionnaires over an approximately 2-month period. Prospective study blood samples were shipped either frozen or at room temperature before DNA extraction.

On the study overall, not on this receptor specifically: How much clinical and demographic metadata was included differed by source and by participant, and the metadata was provided uncurated.

TCRbeta CDR3 regions were amplified from genomic DNA using the immunoSEQ Assay, a bias-controlled multiplex PCR. The paper's data handling went like this. Nucleated cell counts per sample were estimated from amplification of reference gene primers within the assay. Sequence reads were collapsed and filtered to measure the absolute abundance of every unique TCRbeta CDR3 rearrangement. For each sample, productive Simpson clonality was calculated as the square root of Simpson's diversity index over productive rearrangements. TCRdb mirrors the immuneACCESS table, restricted to in-frame sequences. Some clones are absent from its copies; in checked studies, under half trace to an unresolved V gene, and the reason for the others is unknown. V, J and clone size derive from that table, while D and trimming were established from the DNA sequence. Present in this sample are approximately 300,000 clones, roughly nine tenths of which were seen just once. The ten biggest clones cover 3.9% of the sample.

Inclusive of the bounding cysteine and phenylalanine, the CDR3 is 11 residues long. Only CDR3 DNA remains: 33 bases, in frame from the first base. CDR1 SNHLY and CDR2 FYNNEI were looked up in the germline V gene. The chain employs TRBV2 and TRBJ2-1, with no confidently assigned D gene. The sample was PBMCs or T cells enriched from blood (not recorded which). The TCR originated in a woman aged 30 to 39 who had been exposed to COVID-19. The encoded CDR3 is CAGSRVAEQFF. The sequence in DNA is TGTGCTGGCAGTCGGGTTGCTGAGCAGTTCTTC.